These 11 T cell receptor beta chains originate from one sample sequenced in a study of T cells in Graves' hyperthyroidism and ophthalmopathy. The source material, RNA transcripts, was used to amplify TCR beta CDR3 regions. HTBI primers were the set used in a first-round RT-PCR of the TCR CDR3. A single record per CDR3 protein comes from TCRdb applying MiXCR to the multiplex PCR reads. Of around 560,000 distinct CDR3 sequences listed, 15% to 20% are singletons. The sequenced material came from blood. Receptors originate from a woman in her late teens or twenties with Graves' hyperthyroidism.

This clonotype turned up a few times. The rearrangement uses TRBV12-3 or TRBV12-4 and TRBJ1-1; no clear D gene. The CDR3 runs 13 residues. V was trimmed by 7 bases and J by 1 base, leaving 10 bases between them. DNA of the CDR3: TGTGCCAGCACCCCGGACTCGAACACTGAAGCTTTCTTT. Translated, it gives CASTPDSNTEAFF.

In this sample, this clonotype turned up a few times. This chain joins TRBV6-1 and TRBJ1-2, with D perhaps TRBD1 (5 bases). Germline V lookup: CDR1 MNHNS, CDR2 SASEGT. This CDR3 contains 13 residues. Trimming stripped 5 bases from V and 6 bases from J, with 13 bases between. CDR3 loop: CASSPGGGDGYTF. The CDR3 nucleotides read TGTGCCAGCAGTCCCGGTGGAGGGGATGGCTACACCTTC.

Many counts were recorded for this clonotype. The V and J genes are TRBV2 and TRBJ2-3; no definite D call. CDR1 SNHLY and CDR2 FYNNEI come from the germline V gene. V gave up 3 bases and J gave up 6 bases, with 19 bases separating them. The CDR3 runs 16 residues. CDR3 residues: CASSDLRTLRPDTQYF. The DNA for the CDR3 is TGTGCCAGCAGTGACCTAAGAACATTAAGGCCCGATACGCAGTATTTT.

The chain combines TRBV20-1 with TRBJ2-1; 8 bases fit TRBD2. The CDR3 length is 15 residues. The germline V gene encodes CDR1 DFQATT and CDR2 SNEGSKA (reference sequence). The junction had 9 bases not matched to a gene; V was cut back by 3 bases and J by 5 bases. CDR3 in amino acids: CSASWAGGFNNEQFF. CDR3 DNA: TGCAGTGCTAGTTGGGCGGGGGGTTTCAACAATGAGCAGTTCTTC.

This clonotype was detected ten times or more. The chain employs TRBV12-3 or TRBV12-4 and TRBJ1-2; no definite D call. V was clipped by 3 bases and J by 8 bases, with 13 bases between them. The CDR3 is 13 residues long. The CDR3 DNA follows: TGTGCCAGCAGTTTTGAAACGATTCCGGGCTACACCTTC. This sequence encodes CASSFETIPGYTF.

J is TRBJ2-5 and V is TRBV24-1; maybe TRBD1 (5 bases). This CDR3 spans 14 amino acids. V lost 4 bases to trimming and J lost 5 bases, with 13 bases between them. The germline V gene encodes CDR1 KGHDR and CDR2 SFDVKD. The CDR3 bases are TGTGCCACCAGTGACCCTGCTGGGGCGGAGACCCAGTACTTC. Translating gives CATSDPAGAETQYF.

This clonotype came up many times. The rearrangement uses TRBV5-1 and TRBJ2-2, with TRBD1 as a possible D gene (5 bases). V shed 4 bases and J shed 5 bases, with 18 bases lying between them. The CDR3 extends over 16 amino acids. Germline V gene lookup returns CDR1 SGHRS and CDR2 YFSETQ. The CDR3 region is CASSLTNPRATGELFF. The CDR3 DNA follows: TGCGCCAGCAGCCTTACTAACCCCAGGGCGACCGGGGAGCTGTTTTTT.

This chain links TRBV6-1 with TRBJ1-1; a possible D gene is TRBD1 (5 bases). The CDR3 length is 15 residues. V was pared by 7 bases and J by 0 bases, with 15 bases between. The germline V gene encodes CDR1 MNHNS and CDR2 SASEGT. Here the CDR3 reads CASTPMTAMNTEAFF. CDR3 bases: TGTGCCAGCACCCCTATGACAGCTATGAACACTGAAGCTTTCTTT.

This clonotype was seen repeatedly, ten times or more. The chain carries TRBV2 and TRBJ2-1; D tentatively reads TRBD1 or TRBD2 (5 bases each). Germline loops: CDR1 SNHLY, CDR2 FYNNEI. CDR3 length: 12 residues. CDR3 residues: CAKSLLGGEQFF. In DNA form, the CDR3 reads TGTGCTAAATCACTACTTGGGGGTGAGCAGTTCTTC.

In this sample, this clonotype turned up a few times. V and J are TRBV12-3 or TRBV12-4 and TRBJ2-3, with 10 bases aligning to TRBD1. This CDR3 is built from 13 residues. The ends lost 7 bases at V and 6 bases at J; junction bases unmatched: 4. CDR3 coding DNA: TGTGCCAGCAACGGACAGGGGGGGGATACGCAGTATTTT. Its translation: CASNGQGGDTQYF.

This clonotype was recorded a few times. The V call is TRBV7-8, the J call TRBJ2-7; tentatively, D is TRBD1 (6 bases). V was pared by 3 bases and J by 1 base, with 13 bases between. The V gene's germline CDR1 is SGHVS and CDR2 FQNEAQ. The CDR3 runs to 15 residues. CDR3: CASSFGQGTSYEQYF. The CDR3 DNA reads as TGTGCCAGCAGCTTTGGGCAGGGGACGTCCTACGAGCAGTACTTC.